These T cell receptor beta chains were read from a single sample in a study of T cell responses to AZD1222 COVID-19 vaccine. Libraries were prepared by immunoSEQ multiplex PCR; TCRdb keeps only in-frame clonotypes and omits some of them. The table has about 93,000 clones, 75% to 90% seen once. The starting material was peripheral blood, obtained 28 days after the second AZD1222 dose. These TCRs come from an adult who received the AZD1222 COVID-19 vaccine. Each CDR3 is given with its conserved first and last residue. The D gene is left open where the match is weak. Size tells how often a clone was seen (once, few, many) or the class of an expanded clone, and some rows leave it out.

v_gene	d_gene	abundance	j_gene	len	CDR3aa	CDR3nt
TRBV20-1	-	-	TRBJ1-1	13	CSASITEGTEAFF	TGCAGTGCTAGTATTACGGAAGGCACTGAAGCTTTCTTT
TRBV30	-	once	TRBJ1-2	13	CAWRALGSGGYTF	TGTGCCTGGAGGGCCCTCGGGTCAGGTGGCTACACCTTC
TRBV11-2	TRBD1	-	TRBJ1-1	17	CASSLDGAGGGGTEAFF	TGTGCCAGCAGCTTAGATGGAGCAGGGGGCGGTGGCACTGAAGCTTTCTTT
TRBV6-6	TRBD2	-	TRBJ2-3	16	CASSRTSVPGTDTQYF	TGTGCCAGCAGTCGGACTAGCGTTCCTGGCACAGATACGCAGTATTTT
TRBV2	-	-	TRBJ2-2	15	CASSEAGSRPGELFF	TGTGCCAGCAGTGAAGCAGGGTCCCGGCCCGGGGAGCTGTTTTTT
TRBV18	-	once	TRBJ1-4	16	CASSQRRDGANEKLFF	TGTGCCAGCTCACAAAGACGAGATGGGGCTAATGAAAAACTGTTTTTT
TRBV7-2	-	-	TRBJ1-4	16	CASSSVLGGAEEKLFF	TGTGCCAGCAGCTCCGTTTTGGGGGGCGCGGAGGAAAAACTGTTTTTT
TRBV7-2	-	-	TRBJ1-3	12	CASSLMADTIYF	TGTGCCAGCAGCTTAATGGCGGACACCATATATTTT
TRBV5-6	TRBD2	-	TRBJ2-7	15	CASSLAFAGVSEQYF	TGTGCCAGCAGCTTGGCTTTTGCGGGAGTCAGCGAGCAGTACTTC
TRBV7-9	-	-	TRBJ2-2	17	CASSPRRWGDNTGELFF	TGTGCCAGCAGCCCCCGGAGATGGGGAGACAACACCGGGGAGCTGTTTTTT
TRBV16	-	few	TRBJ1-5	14	CASSPDSSNQPQHF	TGTGCCAGCAGCCCCGACAGTAGCAATCAGCCCCAGCATTTT
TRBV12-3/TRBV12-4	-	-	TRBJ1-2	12	CASSLPPKGYTF	TGTGCCAGCAGTCTCCCTCCGAAGGGCTACACCTTC
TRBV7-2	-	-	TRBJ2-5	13	CASSLNSQETQYF	TGTGCCAGCAGCTTAAACAGCCAAGAGACCCAGTACTTC
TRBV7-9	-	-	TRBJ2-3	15	CASSLVAHGVDTQYF	TGTGCCAGCAGCTTAGTGGCCCACGGAGTAGATACGCAGTATTTT
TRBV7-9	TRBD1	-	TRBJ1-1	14	CASSFTTGENEAFF	TGTGCCAGCAGCTTTACCACAGGGGAGAATGAAGCTTTCTTT
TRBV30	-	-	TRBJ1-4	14	CAWNPGLINEKLFF	TGTGCCTGGAACCCGGGACTGATAAATGAAAAACTGTTTTTT
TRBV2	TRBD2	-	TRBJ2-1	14	CASRAGTSGLGPFF	TGTGCCAGCAGGGCGGGAACTAGCGGGTTAGGGCCGTTCTTC
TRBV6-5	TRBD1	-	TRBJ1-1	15	CASKVSGGVNTEAFF	TGTGCCAGCAAGGTCTCAGGGGGTGTGAACACTGAAGCTTTCTTT
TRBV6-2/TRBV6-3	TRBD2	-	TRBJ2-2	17	CASSPAAGKPEAGELFF	TGTGCCAGCAGTCCAGCAGCGGGGAAACCCGAGGCCGGGGAGCTGTTTTTT
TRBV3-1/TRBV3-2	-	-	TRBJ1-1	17	CASSFHGGAALNTEAFF	TGTGCCAGCAGCTTCCACGGGGGGGCCGCCTTGAACACTGAAGCTTTCTTT
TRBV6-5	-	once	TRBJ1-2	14	CASSYVEGTGGYTF	TGTGCCAGCAGTTACGTTGAAGGGACGGGTGGCTACACCTTC
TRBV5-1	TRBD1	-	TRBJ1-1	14	CASSRDSQNTEAFF	TGCGCCAGCTCAAGGGACAGTCAGAACACTGAAGCTTTCTTT
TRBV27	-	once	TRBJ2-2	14	CASSPLGGAGELFF	TGTGCCAGCAGTCCCCTTGGAGGGGCCGGGGAGCTGTTTTTT
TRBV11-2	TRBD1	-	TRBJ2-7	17	CASSPLNRQGRTYEQYF	TGTGCCAGCAGCCCACTCAACCGACAGGGGAGGACCTACGAGCAGTACTTC
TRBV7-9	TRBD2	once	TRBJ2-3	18	CASSLTGTSGGGTDTQYF	TGTGCCAGCAGCTTAACCGGGACTAGCGGGGGGGGCACAGATACGCAGTATTTT
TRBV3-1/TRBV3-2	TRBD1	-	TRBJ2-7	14	CASSQQTGWDEQYF	TGTGCCAGCAGCCAACAGACAGGGTGGGACGAGCAGTACTTC
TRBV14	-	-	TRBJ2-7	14	CASSLYGTFDEQYF	TGTGCCAGCAGCCTATACGGGACATTCGACGAGCAGTACTTC
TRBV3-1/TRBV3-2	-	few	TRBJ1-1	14	CASSKSIVNTEAFF	TGTGCCAGCAGCAAGAGCATCGTGAACACTGAAGCTTTCTTT
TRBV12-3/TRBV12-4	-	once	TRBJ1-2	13	CASSFRRHYGYTF	TGTGCCAGCAGTTTCAGGCGGCATTATGGCTACACCTTC
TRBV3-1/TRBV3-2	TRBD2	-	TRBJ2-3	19	CASSQDPFSGGYSTDTQYF	TGTGCCAGCAGCCAAGATCCTTTTAGCGGGGGATATAGCACAGATACGCAGTATTTT
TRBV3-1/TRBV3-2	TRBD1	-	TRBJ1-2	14	CASSQEQGFNGYTF	TGTGCCAGCAGCCAAGAACAGGGGTTCAATGGCTACACCTTC
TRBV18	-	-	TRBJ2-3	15	CASSLERQSTDTQYF	TGTGCCAGCTCACTCGAGAGACAGAGCACAGATACGCAGTATTTT
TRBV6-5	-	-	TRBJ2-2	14	CASSLTLNTGELFF	TGTGCCAGCAGTCTGACTCTGAACACCGGGGAGCTGTTTTTT
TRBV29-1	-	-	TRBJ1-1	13	CSVERVRGTEAFF	TGCAGCGTTGAACGGGTCAGGGGAACTGAAGCTTTCTTT
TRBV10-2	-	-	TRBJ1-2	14	CASSLTTAGSGYTF	TGCGCCAGCAGCCTAACGACCGCGGGATCTGGCTACACCTTC
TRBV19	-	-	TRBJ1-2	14	CASSFIRDSDGYTF	TGTGCCAGTAGTTTCATCAGGGATTCCGATGGCTACACCTTC
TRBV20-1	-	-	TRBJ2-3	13	CSASKFTTDTQYF	TGCAGTGCTAGTAAATTTACGACAGATACGCAGTATTTT
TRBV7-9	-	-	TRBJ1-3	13	CASQFSSGNTIYF	TGTGCCAGCCAGTTCAGCTCTGGAAACACCATATATTTT
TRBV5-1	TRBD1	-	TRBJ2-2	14	CASSWTGGPGELFF	TGCGCCAGCAGCTGGACAGGGGGCCCCGGGGAGCTGTTTTTT
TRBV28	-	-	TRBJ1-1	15	CASSLWGTMNTEAFF	TGTGCCAGCAGTTTATGGGGCACAATGAACACTGAAGCTTTCTTT
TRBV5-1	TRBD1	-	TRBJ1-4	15	CASSHTGQAGEKLFF	TGCGCCAGCAGCCATACAGGACAGGCGGGTGAAAAACTGTTTTTT
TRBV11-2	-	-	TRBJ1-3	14	CATRRDPSGNTIYF	TGTGCCACAAGACGGGACCCCTCTGGAAACACCATATATTTT
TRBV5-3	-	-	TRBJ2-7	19	CARERGDQNSGSNSYEQYF	TGTGCCAGAGAAAGGGGGGACCAAAATTCAGGCTCCAATTCCTACGAGCAGTACTTC
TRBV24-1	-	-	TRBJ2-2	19	CATRINPPEKRANTGELFF	TGTGCCACCCGCATAAATCCTCCGGAAAAAAGGGCGAACACCGGGGAGCTGTTTTTT
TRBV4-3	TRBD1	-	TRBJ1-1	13	CASSRGQGTEAFF	TGCGCCAGCAGCCGGGGACAGGGGACTGAAGCTTTCTTT
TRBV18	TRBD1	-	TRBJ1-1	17	CASSPRGLGTMNTEAFF	TGTGCCAGCTCACCGAGGGGGCTAGGAACCATGAACACTGAAGCTTTCTTT
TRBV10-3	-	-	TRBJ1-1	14	CAIRQQGGDTEAFF	TGTGCCATCAGACAACAGGGAGGGGACACTGAAGCTTTCTTT
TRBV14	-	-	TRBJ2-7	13	CASSHLPSVEQYF	TGTGCCAGCAGCCACCTTCCTAGCGTGGAGCAGTACTTC
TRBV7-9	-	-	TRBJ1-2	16	CASSPYGGRSFYGYTF	TGTGCCAGCAGCCCATACGGGGGCAGATCTTTCTATGGCTACACCTTC
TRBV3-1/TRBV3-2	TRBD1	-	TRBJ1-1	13	CASSATGGPEAFF	TGTGCCAGCAGCGCTACAGGGGGCCCTGAAGCTTTCTTT
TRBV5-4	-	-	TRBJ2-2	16	CASSPGQVMNTGELFF	TGTGCCAGCAGTCCGGGGCAGGTGATGAACACCGGGGAGCTGTTTTTT
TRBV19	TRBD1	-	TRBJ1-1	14	CASGKQGAGTEAFF	TGTGCCAGTGGTAAACAGGGGGCTGGCACTGAAGCTTTCTTT
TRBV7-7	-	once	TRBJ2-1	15	CASSLGSGRGGEQFF	TGTGCTAGCAGCTTGGGGTCGGGAAGGGGCGGTGAGCAGTTCTTC